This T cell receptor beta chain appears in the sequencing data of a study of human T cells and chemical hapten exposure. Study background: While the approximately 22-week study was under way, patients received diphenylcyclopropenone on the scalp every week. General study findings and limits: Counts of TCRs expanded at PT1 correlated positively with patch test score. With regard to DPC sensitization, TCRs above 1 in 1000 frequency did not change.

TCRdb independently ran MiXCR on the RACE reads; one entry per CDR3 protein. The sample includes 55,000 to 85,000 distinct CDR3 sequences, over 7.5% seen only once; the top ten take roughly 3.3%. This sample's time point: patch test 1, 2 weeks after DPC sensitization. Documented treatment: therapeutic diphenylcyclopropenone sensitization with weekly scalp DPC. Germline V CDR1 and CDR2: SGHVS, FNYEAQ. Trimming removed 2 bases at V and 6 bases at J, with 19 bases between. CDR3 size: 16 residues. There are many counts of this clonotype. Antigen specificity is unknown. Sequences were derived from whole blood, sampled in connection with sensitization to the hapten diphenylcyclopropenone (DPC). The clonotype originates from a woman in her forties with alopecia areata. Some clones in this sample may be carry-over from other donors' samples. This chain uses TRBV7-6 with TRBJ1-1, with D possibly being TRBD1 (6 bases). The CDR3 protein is CASSLNQGPGVAEAFF. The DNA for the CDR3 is TGTGCCAGCAGCTTAAACCAGGGGCCCGGGGTCGCTGAAGCTTTCTTT.